The rows below give T cell receptor beta chains drawn from one sample of a study of shared clonotypes between healthy human individuals. Libraries were prepared by immunoSEQ multiplex PCR; TCRdb keeps only in-frame clonotypes and omits some of them. The sample has about 2.5 million clones, around 93% seen once; the top ten hold about 0.36%. The sample was naive CD4+ T cells from PBMCs. These receptors were obtained from a man between 18 and 29 years old in good health. Some clones in this sample may be carry-over from other donors' samples. Both conserved end residues are part of each CDR3. The order of the fields is J gene, V gene, CDR3 protein.

>TRBJ2-7|TRBV4-1
CASSQMAGLAGWYEQYF
>TRBJ2-5|TRBV2
CASSPGSQETQYF
>TRBJ2-7|TRBV7-8
CASSLALQGQYF
>TRBJ1-2|TRBV18
CASSPGRGRLRLDYGYTF
>TRBJ1-5|TRBV19
CASSMEGDRNQPQHF
>TRBJ2-1|TRBV28
CASSSAGLAGENEQFF
>TRBJ2-3|TRBV19
CASNNRGRSTDTQYF
>TRBJ2-2|TRBV5-4
CASSSGQALSNTGELFF
>TRBJ1-1|TRBV6-5
CASRAQGASEAFF
>TRBJ1-3|TRBV28
CASSFGQSRSGNTIYF
>TRBJ2-2|TRBV15
CATSGREKRLVSGELFF
>TRBJ2-7|TRBV5-1
CASRGQDDPRREQYF
>TRBJ1-2|TRBV7-2
CASSSKQGSNYGYTF
>TRBJ2-1|TRBV11-2
CASGIRQGYYNEQFF
>TRBJ1-2|TRBV5-8
CASSLWGWNYGYTF
>TRBJ2-7|TRBV6-5
CASREGRPYEQYF
>TRBJ2-2|TRBV19
CASSIQQGIGGELFF
>TRBJ1-1|TRBV6-1
CASVRPTLWDTEAFF
>TRBJ1-5|TRBV7-9
CASSLTGYQPQHF
>TRBJ1-1|TRBV7-8
CASSVLGGRNTEAFF
>TRBJ1-4|TRBV9
CASSVDGVGKLFF
>TRBJ2-5|TRBV7-8
CASSPTRGAQYF
>TRBJ2-2|TRBV11-2
CASRWTSQRGELFF
>TRBJ2-1|TRBV19
CASSITGDEQFF
>TRBJ2-2|TRBV28
CASIRSGQGRAGELFF
>TRBJ1-4|TRBV5-4
CASSFSGSSKLFF
>TRBJ2-5|TRBV6-1
CASIRAGVGETQYF
>TRBJ2-7|TRBV9
CASSPGSSGISYEQYF
>TRBJ2-7|TRBV6-1
CASRPNTGTPYEQYF
>TRBJ2-2|TRBV9
CASSAPGETNTGELFF
>TRBJ1-5|TRBV18
CASSLDVVQPQHF
>TRBJ2-5|TRBV15
CATSRYARMVQTQYF
>TRBJ1-1|TRBV7-2
CASSFNRVGTEAFF
>TRBJ2-2|TRBV2
CASRTGTSSGELFF
>TRBJ1-5|TRBV7-9
CASSLGRGNQPQHF
>TRBJ2-3|TRBV4-1
CASSQPGTGFGTDTQYF
>TRBJ2-7|TRBV6-1
CASSEALGSSYEQYF
>TRBJ1-6|TRBV7-8
CASSLGDSAVQGTLHF
>TRBJ2-7|TRBV18
CASSPPTAYEQYF
>TRBJ2-1|TRBV5-1
CASRPDLWTSGYSGSYNEQFF
>TRBJ2-5|TRBV5-1
CASCTGEEGETQYF
>TRBJ1-5|TRBV27
CASSFLGQPQHF
>TRBJ2-1|TRBV6-5
CASSLGSSYNEQFF
>TRBJ2-7|TRBV28
CASSPRTGGSVEQYF
>TRBJ1-2|TRBV5-1
CASSLTVNNYGYTF
>TRBJ1-5|TRBV7-2
CASSGGQAPWPQHF
>TRBJ1-3|TRBV6-6
CASSPTYGTIYF
>TRBJ1-5|TRBV18
CASSLGQGLQPQHF
>TRBJ2-5|TRBV2
CASQSSSLSTQYF
>TRBJ2-4|TRBV4-3
CASSQTPAKNIQYF
>TRBJ2-7|TRBV5-5
CASSSFGDPSYEQYF
>TRBJ1-4|TRBV5-1
CASSPGPPNEKLFF
>TRBJ2-7|TRBV7-9
CASSFRPGQRLAGPYEQYF
>TRBJ2-1|TRBV28
CASSPPGPRQFF
>TRBJ2-1|TRBV11-1
CASSLPGLVGREQFF
>TRBJ2-7|TRBV5-5
CASSLEGTSGISSYEQYF
>TRBJ2-7|TRBV21-1
CASKYSGRYSGQYF
>TRBJ2-5|TRBV19
CASSWGQGPETQYF
>TRBJ2-3|TRBV30
CAWSVPGGEGDTQYF